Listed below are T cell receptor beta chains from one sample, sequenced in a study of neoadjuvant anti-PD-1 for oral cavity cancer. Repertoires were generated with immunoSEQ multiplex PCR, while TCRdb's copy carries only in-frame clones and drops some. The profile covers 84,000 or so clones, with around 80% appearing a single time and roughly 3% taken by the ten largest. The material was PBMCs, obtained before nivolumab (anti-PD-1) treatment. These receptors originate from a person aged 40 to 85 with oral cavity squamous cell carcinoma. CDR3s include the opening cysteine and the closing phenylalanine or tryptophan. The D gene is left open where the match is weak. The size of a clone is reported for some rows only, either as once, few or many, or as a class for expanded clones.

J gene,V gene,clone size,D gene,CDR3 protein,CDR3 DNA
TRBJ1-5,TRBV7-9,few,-,CASSLGGREPQHF,TGTGCCAGCAGCTTAGGAGGTAGGGAGCCCCAGCATTTT
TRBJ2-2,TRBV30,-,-,CAFPGFPAGELFF,TGTGCCTTCCCGGGCTTTCCAGCCGGGGAGCTGTTTTTT
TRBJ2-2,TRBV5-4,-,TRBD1,CASSSDRVKGAGELFF,TGTGCCAGCAGCTCGGACAGGGTTAAAGGTGCCGGGGAGCTGTTTTTT
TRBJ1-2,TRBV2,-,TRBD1,CASSEEYRGGYGYTF,TGTGCCAGCAGTGAAGAGTACAGGGGAGGCTATGGCTACACCTTC
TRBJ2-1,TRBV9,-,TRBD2,CASTRIGGGPPDEQFF,TGTGCCAGCACCCGTATTGGGGGAGGGCCCCCAGATGAGCAGTTCTTC
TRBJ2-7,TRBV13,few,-,CASSSEEGGEQYF,TGTGCCAGCAGCTCCGAGGAGGGCGGCGAGCAGTACTTC
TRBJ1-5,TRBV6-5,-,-,CASSYGGSNQPQHF,TGTGCCAGCAGTTACGGGGGAAGCAATCAGCCCCAGCATTTT
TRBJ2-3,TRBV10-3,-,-,CAIKGGDTQYF,TGTGCCATCAAAGGAGGAGATACGCAGTATTTT
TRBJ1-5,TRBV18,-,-,CASSPQAGENQPQHF,TGTGCCAGCTCACCACAGGCAGGGGAAAATCAGCCCCAGCATTTT
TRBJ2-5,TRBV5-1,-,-,CASSSAPEKGETQYF,TGCGCCAGCAGCTCGGCCCCGGAAAAGGGGGAGACCCAGTACTTC
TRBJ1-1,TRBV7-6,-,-,CASSPGGGGNTEAFF,TGTGCCAGCAGCCCGGGGGGCGGCGGGAACACTGAAGCTTTCTTT
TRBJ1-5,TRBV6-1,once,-,CATRVGSNQPQHF,TGTGCCACCCGGGTGGGTAGCAATCAGCCCCAGCATTTT
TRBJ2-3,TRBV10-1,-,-,CASSETGLLHF,TGCGCCAGCAGTGAAACAGGGCTCCTCCATTTT
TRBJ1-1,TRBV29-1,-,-,CSVESDSIAEAFF,TGCAGCGTTGAATCGGACAGCATCGCTGAAGCTTTCTTT
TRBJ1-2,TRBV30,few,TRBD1,CAWSHPINRDRGYGYTF,TGTGCCTGGAGTCACCCCATCAACCGGGACAGGGGATATGGCTACACCTTC
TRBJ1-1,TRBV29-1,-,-,CSVASWTAEAFF,TGCAGCGTCGCCTCTTGGACAGCTGAAGCTTTCTTT
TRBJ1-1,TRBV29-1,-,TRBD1,CSATGDTEAFF,TGCAGCGCCACAGGGGACACTGAAGCTTTCTTT
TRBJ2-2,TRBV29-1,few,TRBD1,CSVGFGTGRTGELFF,TGCAGCGTTGGGTTCGGGACAGGGCGAACCGGGGAGCTGTTTTTT
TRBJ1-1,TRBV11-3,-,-,CASSLKQETEAFF,TGTGCCAGCAGCTTAAAACAGGAGACTGAAGCTTTCTTT
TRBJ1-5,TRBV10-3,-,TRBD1,CAIGDRGGNQPQHF,TGTGCCATCGGAGACAGGGGGGGTAATCAGCCCCAGCATTTT
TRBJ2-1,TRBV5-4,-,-,CASSSVGGWDEQFF,TGTGCCAGCAGCTCGGTTGGGGGCTGGGATGAGCAGTTCTTC
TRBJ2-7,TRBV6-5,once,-,CASSLKMRTEQYF,TGTGCCAGCAGTTTGAAGATGAGGACCGAGCAGTACTTC
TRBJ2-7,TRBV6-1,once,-,CASSRPDSYEQYF,TGTGCCAGCAGTAGACCCGACAGCTACGAGCAGTACTTC
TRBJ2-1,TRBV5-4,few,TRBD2,CASSGGLAGLISSYNEQFF,TGTGCCAGCAGCGGGGGACTAGCGGGTCTCATTAGCTCCTACAATGAGCAGTTCTTC
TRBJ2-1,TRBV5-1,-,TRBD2,CASSLGEGSYNEQFF,TGCGCCAGCAGCTTGGGGGAGGGCTCCTACAATGAGCAGTTCTTC
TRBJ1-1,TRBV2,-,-,CASSLMGITEAFF,TGTGCCAGCAGCCTCATGGGGATCACTGAAGCTTTCTTT
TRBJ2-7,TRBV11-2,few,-,CASSPVAGFEQYF,TGTGCCAGCAGCCCGGTCGCTGGGTTCGAGCAGTACTTC
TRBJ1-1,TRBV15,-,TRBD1,CATRAQQGGTEAFF,TGTGCCACCAGGGCACAACAGGGGGGCACTGAAGCTTTCTTT
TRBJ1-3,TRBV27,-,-,CASSSRGDPRSFGNTIYF,TGTGCCAGCAGTTCGAGGGGGGACCCTCGCTCCTTTGGAAACACCATATATTTT
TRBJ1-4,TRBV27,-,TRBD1,CASSLRTGREKLFF,TGTGCCAGCAGTTTACGGACAGGGAGGGAAAAACTGTTTTTT
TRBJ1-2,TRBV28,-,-,CASSFGGYGYTF,TGTGCCAGCAGTTTTGGGGGCTATGGCTACACCTTC
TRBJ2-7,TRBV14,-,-,CASSLDLTYEQYF,TGTGCCAGCAGCCTCGACTTAACCTACGAGCAGTACTTC
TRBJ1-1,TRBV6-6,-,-,CASSYDMNTEAFF,TGTGCCAGCAGTTACGACATGAACACTGAAGCTTTCTTT
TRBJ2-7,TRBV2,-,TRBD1,CASSEEGQGSYEQYF,TGTGCCAGCAGTGAAGAGGGACAGGGATCCTACGAGCAGTACTTC
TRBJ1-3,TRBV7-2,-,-,CASSLGGGPSSGNTIYF,TGTGCCAGCAGCTTAGGGGGGGGTCCCAGCTCTGGAAACACCATATATTTT
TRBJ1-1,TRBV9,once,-,CASSVGSGNEAFF,TGTGCCAGCAGCGTAGGATCAGGAAATGAAGCTTTCTTT
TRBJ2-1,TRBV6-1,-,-,CASSEFPRAGYNEQFF,TGTGCCAGCAGTGAATTCCCGCGGGCGGGGTACAATGAGCAGTTCTTC
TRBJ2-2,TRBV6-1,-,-,CASRAPNTGELFF,TGTGCCAGCAGAGCCCCTAACACCGGGGAGCTGTTTTTT
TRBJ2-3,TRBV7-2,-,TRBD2,CASSLAIRGRAVDTQYF,TGTGCCAGCAGCTTAGCGATCAGAGGGAGGGCCGTAGATACGCAGTATTTT
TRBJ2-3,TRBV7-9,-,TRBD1,CASSWGQGWTDTQYF,TGTGCCAGCAGCTGGGGACAGGGGTGGACAGATACGCAGTATTTT
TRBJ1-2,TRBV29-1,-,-,CSVLRQNMDGYTF,TGCAGCGTCCTACGACAGAACATGGATGGCTACACCTTC
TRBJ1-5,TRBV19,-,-,CASSPIGGSNQPQHF,TGTGCCAGTAGCCCCATAGGGGGTTCCAATCAGCCCCAGCATTTT